This TCR beta chain appears in the sequencing data of a study of blood T cell repertoires in COVID-19. This CDR3 has 20 amino acids. V lost 0 bases and J lost 2; bases outside the gene matches: 20. From germline, CDR1 is SQVTM and CDR2 ANQGSEA. Only a few counts were recorded for this clone. In the authors' workflow: Amplification with reference gene primers provided the estimates of nucleated cell counts. Only in-frame clones appear in the TCRdb table, and some are missing; sequencing was by immunoSEQ multiplex PCR. Clonal size and the V and J genes are those of that table, whereas D and trimming came from the DNA. This table has over 150,000 clones, under 85% appearing once.

The chain couples TRBV29-1 to TRBJ2-3; 7 positions agree with TRBD2. Sequencing input: peripheral blood. The sequence was obtained from a woman at least 80 years old with acute or convalescent COVID-19. DNA for the CDR3: TGCAGCGTTGAAGATAACGGCGGGAGCCACGGCCTCACCTACACAGATACGCAGTATTTT. This codes for CSVEDNGGSHGLTYTDTQYF.